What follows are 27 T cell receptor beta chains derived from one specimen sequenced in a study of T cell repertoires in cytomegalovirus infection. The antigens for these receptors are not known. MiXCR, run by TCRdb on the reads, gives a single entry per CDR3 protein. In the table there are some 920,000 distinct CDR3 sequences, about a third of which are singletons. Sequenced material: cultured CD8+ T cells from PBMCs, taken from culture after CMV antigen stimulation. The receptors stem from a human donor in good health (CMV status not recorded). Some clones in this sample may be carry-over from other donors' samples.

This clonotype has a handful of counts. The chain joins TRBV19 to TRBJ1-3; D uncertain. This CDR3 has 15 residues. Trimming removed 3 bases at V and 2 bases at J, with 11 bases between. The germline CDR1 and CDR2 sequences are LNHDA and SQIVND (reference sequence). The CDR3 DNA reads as TGTGCCAGTAGTATGTTTCATGGGACTGGAAACACCATATATTTT. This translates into CASSMFHGTGNTIYF.

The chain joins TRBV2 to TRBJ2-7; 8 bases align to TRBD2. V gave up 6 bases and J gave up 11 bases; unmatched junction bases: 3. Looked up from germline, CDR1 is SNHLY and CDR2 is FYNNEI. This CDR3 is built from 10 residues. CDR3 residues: CASRGLVEYV. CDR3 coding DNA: TGTGCCAGCAGGGGACTAGTCGAGTACGTC.

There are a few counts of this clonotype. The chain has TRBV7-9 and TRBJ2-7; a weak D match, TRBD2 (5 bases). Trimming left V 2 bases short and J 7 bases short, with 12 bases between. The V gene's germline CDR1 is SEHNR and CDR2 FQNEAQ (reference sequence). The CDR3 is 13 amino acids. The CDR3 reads CASSLSGPGEQYV. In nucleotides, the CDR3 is TGTGCCAGCAGCTTATCGGGTCCGGGAGAGCAGTACGTC.

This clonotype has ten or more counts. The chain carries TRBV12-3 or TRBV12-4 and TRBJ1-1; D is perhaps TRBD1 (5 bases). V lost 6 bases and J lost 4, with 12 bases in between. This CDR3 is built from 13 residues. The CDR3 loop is CASSVQGVTEAFF. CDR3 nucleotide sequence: TGTGCCAGCAGCGTCCAAGGGGTCACTGAAGCTTTCTTT.

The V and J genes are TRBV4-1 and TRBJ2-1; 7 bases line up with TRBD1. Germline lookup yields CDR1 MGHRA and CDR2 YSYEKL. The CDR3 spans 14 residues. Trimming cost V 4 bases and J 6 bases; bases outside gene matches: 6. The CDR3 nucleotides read TGCGCCAGCAGCCGTGGGGCAGGGGGCAATGAGCAGTTCTTC. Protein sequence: CASSRGAGGNEQFF.

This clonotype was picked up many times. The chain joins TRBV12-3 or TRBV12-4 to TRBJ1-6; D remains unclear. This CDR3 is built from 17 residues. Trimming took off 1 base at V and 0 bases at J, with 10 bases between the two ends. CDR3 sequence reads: CASSLEVSSSYNSPLHF. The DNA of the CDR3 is TGTGCCAGCAGTTTAGAAGTATCTAGCTCCTATAATTCACCCCTCCACTTT.

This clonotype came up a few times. Here the CDR3 reads CASRGGITEAFF. CDR3 DNA sequence: TGCGCCAGCAGGGGCGGCATTACTGAAGCTTTCTTT. This chain uses TRBV4-1 with TRBJ1-1; D gene unclear. The CDR3 is 12 residues long. CDR1 is MGHRA and CDR2 is YSYEKL in the germline V gene. V dropped 6 bases and J dropped 5 bases, with 10 bases sitting between them.

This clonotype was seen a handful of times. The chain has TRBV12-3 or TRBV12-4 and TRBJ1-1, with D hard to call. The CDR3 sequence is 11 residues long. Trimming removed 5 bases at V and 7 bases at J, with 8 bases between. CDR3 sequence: CASSPRDEAFF. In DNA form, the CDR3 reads TGTGCCAGCAGTCCCCGAGATGAAGCTTTCTTT.

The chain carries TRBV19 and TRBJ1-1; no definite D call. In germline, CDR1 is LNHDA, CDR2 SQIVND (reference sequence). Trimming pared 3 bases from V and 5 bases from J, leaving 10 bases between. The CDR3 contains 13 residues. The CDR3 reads CASSIWFGTEAFF. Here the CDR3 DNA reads TGTGCCAGTAGTATTTGGTTCGGGACTGAAGCTTTCTTT.

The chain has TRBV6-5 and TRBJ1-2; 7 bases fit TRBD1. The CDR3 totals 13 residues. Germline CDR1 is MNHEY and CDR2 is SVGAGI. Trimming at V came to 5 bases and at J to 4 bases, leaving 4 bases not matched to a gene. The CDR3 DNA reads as TGTGCCAGCAGTACGACAGGGCTCTATGGCTACACCTTC. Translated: CASSTTGLYGYTF.

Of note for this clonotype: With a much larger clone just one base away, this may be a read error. The CDR3 bases are TGTGCCAGCAGGGCAACGAACACTGAAGCTTTCTTT. This translates into CASRATNTEAFF. V and J are TRBV7-2 and TRBJ1-1; unclear D gene. The CDR3 extends over 12 amino acids. V lost 6 bases, J lost 1 base, and 6 bases lay in between. CDR1 is SGHTA, CDR2 FQGNSA, per germline.

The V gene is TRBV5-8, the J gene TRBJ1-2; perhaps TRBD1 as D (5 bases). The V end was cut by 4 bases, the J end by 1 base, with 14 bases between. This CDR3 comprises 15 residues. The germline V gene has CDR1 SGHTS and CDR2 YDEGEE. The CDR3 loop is CASSPPRGLNYGYTF. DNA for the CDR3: TGTGCCAGCAGCCCCCCCCGGGGCCTTAACTATGGCTACACCTTC.

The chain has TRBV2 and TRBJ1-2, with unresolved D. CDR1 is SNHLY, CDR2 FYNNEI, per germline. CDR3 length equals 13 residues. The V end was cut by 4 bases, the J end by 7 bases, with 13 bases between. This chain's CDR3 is CASSGRPKGGYTF. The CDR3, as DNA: TGTGCCAGCAGTGGGCGGCCCAAAGGTGGCTACACCTTC.

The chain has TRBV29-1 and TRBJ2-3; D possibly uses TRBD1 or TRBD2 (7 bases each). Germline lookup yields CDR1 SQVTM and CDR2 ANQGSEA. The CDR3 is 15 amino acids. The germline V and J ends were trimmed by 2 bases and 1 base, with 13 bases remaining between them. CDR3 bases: TGCAGCGTTGAACTCAGGGGGGGACGCACAGATACGCAGTATTTT. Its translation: CSVELRGGRTDTQYF.

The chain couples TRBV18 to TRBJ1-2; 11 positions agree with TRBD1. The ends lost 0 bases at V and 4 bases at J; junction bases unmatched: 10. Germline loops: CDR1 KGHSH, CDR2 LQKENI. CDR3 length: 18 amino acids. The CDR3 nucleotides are TGTGCCAGCTCACCACCGAGTTTGGACAGGGGGCGCCCCTATGGCTACACCTTC. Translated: CASSPPSLDRGRPYGYTF.

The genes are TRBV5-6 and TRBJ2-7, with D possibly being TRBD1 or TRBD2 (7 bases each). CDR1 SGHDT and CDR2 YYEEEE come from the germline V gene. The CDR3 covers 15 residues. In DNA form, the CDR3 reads TGTGCCAGCAGCTTTGGGGCAGGGGGGGGGTACGAGCACTACGTC. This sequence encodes CASSFGAGGGYEHYV.

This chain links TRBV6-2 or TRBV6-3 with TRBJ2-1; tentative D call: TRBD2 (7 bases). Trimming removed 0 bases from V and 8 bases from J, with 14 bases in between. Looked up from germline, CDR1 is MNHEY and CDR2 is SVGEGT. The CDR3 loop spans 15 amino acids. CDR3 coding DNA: TGTGCCAGCAGTTACTCGGGGGGGCCTGTATATGAGCAGTTCTTC. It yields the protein CASSYSGGPVYEQFF.

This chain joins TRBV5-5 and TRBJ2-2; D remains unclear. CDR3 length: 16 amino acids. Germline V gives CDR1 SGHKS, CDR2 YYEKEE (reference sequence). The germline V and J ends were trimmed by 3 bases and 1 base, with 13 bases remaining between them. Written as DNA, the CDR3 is TGTGCCAGCAGCTCACCGGACGGGTTGAACACCGGGGAGCTGTTTTTT. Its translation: CASSSPDGLNTGELFF.

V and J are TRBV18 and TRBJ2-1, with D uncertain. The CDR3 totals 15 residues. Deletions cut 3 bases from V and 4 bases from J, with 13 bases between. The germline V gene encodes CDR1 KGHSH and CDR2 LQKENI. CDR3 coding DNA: TGTGCCAGCTCACCCGAGGTCCTCCGGTACAATGAGCAGTTCTTC. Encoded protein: CASSPEVLRYNEQFF.

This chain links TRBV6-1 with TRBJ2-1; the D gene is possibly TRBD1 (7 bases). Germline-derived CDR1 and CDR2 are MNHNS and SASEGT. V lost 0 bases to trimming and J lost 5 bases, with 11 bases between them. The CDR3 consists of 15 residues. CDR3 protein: CASSEAGGGNNEQFF. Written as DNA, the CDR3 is TGTGCCAGCAGTGAAGCAGGGGGCGGGAACAATGAGCAGTTCTTC.

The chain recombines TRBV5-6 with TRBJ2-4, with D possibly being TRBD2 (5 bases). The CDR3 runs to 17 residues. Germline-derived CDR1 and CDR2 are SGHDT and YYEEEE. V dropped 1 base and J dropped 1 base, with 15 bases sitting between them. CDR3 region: CASSLSDRGRAKNIQYF. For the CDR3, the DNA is TGTGCCAGCAGCTTGTCGGACCGCGGGCGGGCCAAAAACATTCAGTACTTC.

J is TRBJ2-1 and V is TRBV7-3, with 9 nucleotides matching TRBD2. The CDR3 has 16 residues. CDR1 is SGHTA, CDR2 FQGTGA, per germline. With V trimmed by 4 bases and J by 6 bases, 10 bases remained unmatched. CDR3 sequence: CASSSPGVAGANEQFF. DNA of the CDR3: TGTGCCAGCAGCTCTCCCGGGGTAGCGGGGGCCAATGAGCAGTTCTTC.

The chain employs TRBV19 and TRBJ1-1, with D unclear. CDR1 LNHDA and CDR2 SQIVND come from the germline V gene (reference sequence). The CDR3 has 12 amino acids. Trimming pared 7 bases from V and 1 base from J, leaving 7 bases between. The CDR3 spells CASNVGNTEAFF. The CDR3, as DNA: TGTGCCAGTAATGTGGGGAACACTGAAGCTTTCTTT.

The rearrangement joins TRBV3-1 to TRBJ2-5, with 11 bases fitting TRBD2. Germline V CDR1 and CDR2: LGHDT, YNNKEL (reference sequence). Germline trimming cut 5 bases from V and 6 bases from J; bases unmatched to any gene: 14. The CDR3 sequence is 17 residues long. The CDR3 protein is CASSLAGGPVPQQTQYF. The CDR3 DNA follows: TGTGCCAGCAGCTTAGCGGGGGGGCCGGTCCCGCAGCAGACCCAGTACTTC.

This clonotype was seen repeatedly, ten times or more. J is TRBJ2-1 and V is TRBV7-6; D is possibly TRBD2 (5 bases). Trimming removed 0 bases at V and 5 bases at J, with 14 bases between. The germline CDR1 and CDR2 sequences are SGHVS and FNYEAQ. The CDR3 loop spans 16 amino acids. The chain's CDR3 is CASSLARAVGDNEQFF. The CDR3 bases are TGTGCCAGCAGCTTAGCGAGGGCAGTTGGGGACAATGAGCAGTTCTTC.

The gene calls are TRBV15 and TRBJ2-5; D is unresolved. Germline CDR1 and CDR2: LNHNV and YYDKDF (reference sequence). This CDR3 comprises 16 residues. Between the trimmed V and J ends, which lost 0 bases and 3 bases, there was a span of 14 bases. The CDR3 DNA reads TGTGCCACCAGCAGAGACCCCCCGATGCCGAAAGAGACCCAGTACTTC. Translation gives CATSRDPPMPKETQYF.

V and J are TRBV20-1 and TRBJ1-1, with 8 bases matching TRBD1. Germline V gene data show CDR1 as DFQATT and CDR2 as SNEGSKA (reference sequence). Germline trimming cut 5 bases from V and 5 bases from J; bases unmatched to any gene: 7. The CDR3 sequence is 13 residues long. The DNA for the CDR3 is TGCAGTGCTCGGGACAGGATTTGGACTGAAGCTTTCTTT. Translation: CSARDRIWTEAFF.